Listed below are T cell receptor beta chains from one sample, sequenced in a study of T cell responses to AZD1222 COVID-19 vaccine. This table comes from immunoSEQ multiplex PCR, and its TCRdb copy is limited to in-frame clones, with some not included. The table shows more than 80,000 clones, with roughly 85% occurring only once. The source material was peripheral blood, sampled 28 days after the second AZD1222 dose. The receptor set was obtained from an adult who received the AZD1222 COVID-19 vaccine. Both conserved end residues are part of each CDR3. Each record gives: V gene, J gene, clone size, D gene, CDR3 protein, CDR3 DNA. The D gene is left open where the match is weak. Expanded clones are given a class, and other clones once, few, many or no size at all.

V: TRBV7-2
J: TRBJ2-7
size: .
D: TRBD2
CDR3: CASSGTSGRGQYF
DNA: TGTGCCAGCAGCGGGACTAGCGGGAGAGGGCAGTACTTC

V: TRBV7-2
J: TRBJ1-5
size: .
D: .
CDR3: CASSLVGPQPQHF
DNA: TGTGCCAGCAGCTTGGTTGGGCCTCAGCCCCAGCATTTT

V: TRBV10-3
J: TRBJ1-5
size: .
D: .
CDR3: CAISESGHQPQHF
DNA: TGTGCCATCAGTGAGTCAGGGCATCAGCCCCAGCATTTT

V: TRBV2
J: TRBJ2-5
size: once
D: .
CDR3: CASSLAETQYF
DNA: TGTGCCAGCAGTTTAGCCGAGACCCAGTACTTC

V: TRBV28
J: TRBJ2-7
size: .
D: TRBD2
CDR3: CASSFSIGASGTRGSYF
DNA: TGTGCCAGCAGTTTTTCTATCGGGGCTAGCGGGACCCGAGGGTCGTACTTC

V: TRBV3-1/TRBV3-2
J: TRBJ1-2
size: once
D: .
CDR3: CASSHGRTYTF
DNA: TGTGCCAGCAGCCATGGCAGGACCTACACCTTC

V: TRBV28
J: TRBJ2-2
size: .
D: TRBD2
CDR3: CASSLTSQTGELFF
DNA: TGTGCCAGCAGCCTGACTAGCCAGACCGGGGAGCTGTTTTTT

V: TRBV20-1
J: TRBJ2-2
size: .
D: .
CDR3: CSASLDTGELFF
DNA: TGCAGTGCTAGTCTCGACACCGGGGAGCTGTTTTTT

V: TRBV25-1
J: TRBJ2-7
size: once
D: TRBD1
CDR3: CASETGVGYEQYF
DNA: TGTGCCAGCGAGACAGGGGTCGGCTACGAGCAGTACTTC

V: TRBV5-8
J: TRBJ2-2
size: .
D: TRBD2
CDR3: CASSVLRGAHGELFF
DNA: TGTGCCAGCAGCGTGTTGCGGGGGGCTCACGGGGAGCTGTTTTTT

V: TRBV5-6
J: TRBJ1-1
size: .
D: .
CDR3: CASSLGQTEAFF
DNA: TGTGCCAGCAGCTTGGGGCAGACTGAAGCTTTCTTT

V: TRBV6-1
J: TRBJ2-2
size: .
D: TRBD2
CDR3: CASSELAGGPGELFF
DNA: TGTGCCAGCAGTGAACTAGCGGGAGGGCCCGGGGAGCTGTTTTTT

V: TRBV6-1
J: TRBJ1-2
size: once
D: .
CDR3: CASSEGPQRGYTF
DNA: TGTGCCAGCAGTGAGGGACCTCAGCGGGGCTACACCTTC

V: TRBV28
J: TRBJ1-2
size: few
D: .
CDR3: CASSLDGYGYTF
DNA: TGTGCCAGCAGTTTAGACGGCTATGGCTACACCTTC

V: TRBV9
J: TRBJ2-3
size: once
D: .
CDR3: CASSVAGREADTQYF
DNA: TGTGCCAGCAGCGTAGCGGGAAGGGAGGCAGATACGCAGTATTTT

V: TRBV4-3
J: TRBJ2-7
size: .
D: TRBD1
CDR3: CASSQVHLPFRDRVYEQYF
DNA: TGCGCCAGCAGCCAAGTTCACCTACCGTTCCGGGACAGAGTCTACGAGCAGTACTTC

V: TRBV7-2
J: TRBJ1-1
size: .
D: .
CDR3: CASSPPGHINTEAFF
DNA: TGTGCCAGCAGCCCTCCGGGACACATCAACACTGAAGCTTTCTTT

V: TRBV6-5
J: TRBJ1-1
size: .
D: .
CDR3: CASSPRMNTEAFF
DNA: TGTGCCAGCAGTCCCCGGATGAACACTGAAGCTTTCTTT

V: TRBV3-1/TRBV3-2
J: TRBJ2-1
size: .
D: .
CDR3: CASSQSRIAGYNEQFF
DNA: TGTGCCAGCAGCCAGTCAAGAATAGCAGGCTACAATGAGCAGTTCTTC

V: TRBV5-4
J: TRBJ1-2
size: .
D: .
CDR3: CASSSPSPENYGYTF
DNA: TGTGCCAGCAGCTCCCCAAGTCCAGAAAACTATGGCTACACCTTC

V: TRBV11-2
J: TRBJ1-1
size: once
D: TRBD1
CDR3: CASSLGTANTEAFF
DNA: TGTGCCAGCAGCCTGGGGACAGCGAACACTGAAGCTTTCTTT

V: TRBV7-2
J: TRBJ1-2
size: .
D: .
CDR3: CASSSTMWPNLGYGYTF
DNA: TGTGCCAGCAGCTCCACCATGTGGCCCAACCTGGGCTATGGCTACACCTTC

V: TRBV5-6
J: TRBJ2-7
size: .
D: TRBD1
CDR3: CASSPDRGASTYEQYF
DNA: TGTGCCAGCAGCCCGGACAGGGGCGCCTCTACCTACGAGCAGTACTTC

V: TRBV15
J: TRBJ1-2
size: few
D: .
CDR3: CATAQGGGYGYTF
DNA: TGTGCCACCGCTCAGGGTGGTGGCTATGGCTACACCTTC

V: TRBV11-3
J: TRBJ1-1
size: .
D: .
CDR3: CASSPLAEAFF
DNA: TGTGCCAGCAGCCCACTAGCTGAAGCTTTCTTT

V: TRBV10-1
J: TRBJ2-3
size: .
D: .
CDR3: CASSLGGRNTQYF
DNA: TGCGCCAGCAGTTTGGGGGGCCGTAATACGCAGTATTTT

V: TRBV7-9
J: TRBJ2-7
size: once
D: TRBD1
CDR3: CASSQGQGKGEQYF
DNA: TGTGCCAGCAGCCAGGGACAGGGAAAGGGCGAGCAGTACTTC

V: TRBV15
J: TRBJ1-1
size: .
D: .
CDR3: CATSRDRRVNTEAFF
DNA: TGTGCCACCAGCAGAGATAGGAGGGTTAACACTGAAGCTTTCTTT

V: TRBV6-1
J: TRBJ2-2
size: .
D: .
CDR3: CASNTGLGGELFF
DNA: TGTGCCAGCAATACGGGACTGGGCGGGGAGCTGTTTTTT

V: TRBV24-1
J: TRBJ1-1
size: .
D: .
CDR3: CATSDPGRGDTEAFF
DNA: TGTGCCACCAGTGACCCCGGTAGAGGAGACACTGAAGCTTTCTTT

V: TRBV19
J: TRBJ1-1
size: .
D: TRBD1
CDR3: CASSTGQWNTEAFF
DNA: TGTGCCAGTAGTACGGGACAGTGGAACACTGAAGCTTTCTTT

V: TRBV18
J: TRBJ1-3
size: .
D: .
CDR3: CASSPTQGSLSGNTIYF
DNA: TGTGCCAGCTCACCAACGCAGGGTTCCCTCTCTGGAAACACCATATATTTT

V: TRBV24-1
J: TRBJ1-5
size: .
D: .
CDR3: CATSDSTEYNQPQHF
DNA: TGTGCCACCAGTGACTCGACAGAGTACAATCAGCCCCAGCATTTT

V: TRBV2
J: TRBJ1-2
size: .
D: TRBD1
CDR3: CASLRDRGANYGYTF
DNA: TGTGCCAGCCTCCGTGACAGGGGGGCTAACTATGGCTACACCTTC

V: TRBV28
J: TRBJ2-2
size: once
D: TRBD1
CDR3: CASSTGVDGELFF
DNA: TGTGCCAGCAGTACAGGGGTGGACGGGGAGCTGTTTTTT

V: TRBV3-1/TRBV3-2
J: TRBJ1-5
size: .
D: .
CDR3: CASSQGLLYSNQPQHF
DNA: TGTGCCAGCAGCCAAGGATTGCTTTATAGCAATCAGCCCCAGCATTTT

V: TRBV28
J: TRBJ2-1
size: .
D: TRBD2
CDR3: CTSGGTAYNEQFF
DNA: TGTACCAGCGGGGGGACAGCCTACAATGAGCAGTTCTTC

V: TRBV7-6
J: TRBJ2-1
size: once
D: .
CDR3: CASSPQAYNEQFF
DNA: TGTGCCAGCAGCCCACAGGCCTACAATGAGCAGTTCTTC

V: TRBV7-8
J: TRBJ2-1
size: .
D: TRBD1
CDR3: CASSSTGGTYNEQFF
DNA: TGTGCCAGCAGTTCAACAGGGGGTACCTACAATGAGCAGTTCTTC

V: TRBV2
J: TRBJ2-7
size: .
D: .
CDR3: CASSEGPGEVYEQYF
DNA: TGTGCCAGCAGTGAGGGGCCGGGGGAGGTCTACGAGCAGTACTTC

V: TRBV19
J: TRBJ2-2
size: few
D: TRBD2
CDR3: CASSISGGWNTGELFF
DNA: TGTGCCAGTAGTATCAGCGGGGGGTGGAACACCGGGGAGCTGTTTTTT

V: TRBV6-2/TRBV6-3
J: TRBJ1-1
size: .
D: .
CDR3: CASSLTMNTEAFF
DNA: TGTGCCAGCAGTTTGACAATGAACACTGAAGCTTTCTTT

V: TRBV27
J: TRBJ2-7
size: .
D: .
CDR3: CASSSPGYYEQYF
DNA: TGTGCCAGCAGTTCTCCGGGATACTACGAGCAGTACTTC

V: TRBV29-1
J: TRBJ1-1
size: medium-sized
D: TRBD1
CDR3: CSVLTGEAFF
DNA: TGCAGCGTTTTGACAGGGGAAGCTTTCTTT

V: TRBV28
J: TRBJ2-7
size: .
D: TRBD2
CDR3: CASRPAWGGSYEQYF
DNA: TGTGCCAGCAGGCCTGCCTGGGGCGGGAGCTACGAGCAGTACTTC

V: TRBV5-1
J: TRBJ2-2
size: .
D: .
CDR3: CASSLDYRNTGELFF
DNA: TGCGCCAGCAGCTTGGATTACCGAAACACCGGGGAGCTGTTTTTT

V: TRBV28
J: TRBJ1-1
size: .
D: .
CDR3: CASSLTNANTEAFF
DNA: TGTGCCAGCAGTTTAACTAACGCGAACACTGAAGCTTTCTTT

V: TRBV5-4
J: TRBJ2-2
size: .
D: TRBD2
CDR3: CASSLGATGGNTGELFF
DNA: TGTGCCAGCAGCTTGGGTGCGACGGGGGGGAACACCGGGGAGCTGTTTTTT

V: TRBV7-2
J: TRBJ1-5
size: once
D: TRBD1
CDR3: CASRVRDRGNQPQHF
DNA: TGTGCCAGCAGAGTCCGGGACAGGGGCAATCAGCCCCAGCATTTT

V: TRBV6-4
J: TRBJ2-2
size: once
D: TRBD2
CDR3: CASLAGGNTGELFF
DNA: TGTGCCAGCTTAGCGGGAGGGAACACCGGGGAGCTGTTTTTT

V: TRBV4-1
J: TRBJ2-7
size: .
D: TRBD2
CDR3: CASSHMVTGREVGYEQYF
DNA: TGCGCCAGCAGCCACATGGTAACAGGGCGGGAGGTCGGCTACGAGCAGTACTTC

V: TRBV28
J: TRBJ2-4
size: .
D: TRBD2
CDR3: CASSWEGPDIQYF
DNA: TGTGCCAGCAGTTGGGAGGGTCCGGACATTCAGTACTTC

V: TRBV19
J: TRBJ1-2
size: .
D: .
CDR3: CASSIPGEAYGYTF
DNA: TGTGCCAGTAGTATCCCAGGGGAGGCCTATGGCTACACCTTC

V: TRBV5-1
J: TRBJ2-2
size: .
D: .
CDR3: CASSRGTGTNTGELFF
DNA: TGCGCCAGCAGCAGGGGGACTGGGACGAACACCGGGGAGCTGTTTTTT

V: TRBV10-1
J: TRBJ2-7
size: .
D: TRBD1
CDR3: CASRGTGHFHEQYF
DNA: TGCGCCAGCAGAGGGACAGGTCATTTCCACGAGCAGTACTTC

V: TRBV9
J: TRBJ2-1
size: .
D: TRBD2
CDR3: CASSALAGGSDEQFF
DNA: TGTGCCAGCAGCGCTCTAGCGGGAGGGAGCGATGAGCAGTTCTTC

V: TRBV19
J: TRBJ2-2
size: .
D: .
CDR3: CASISSFANTGELFF
DNA: TGTGCCAGTATTTCAAGCTTCGCGAACACCGGGGAGCTGTTTTTT

V: TRBV2
J: TRBJ2-1
size: .
D: TRBD2
CDR3: CASKLAGGDNEQFF
DNA: TGTGCCAGCAAACTAGCGGGAGGGGACAATGAGCAGTTCTTC

V: TRBV19
J: TRBJ1-5
size: .
D: .
CDR3: CASSISGTHQPQHF
DNA: TGTGCCAGTAGTATCTCCGGGACACACCAGCCCCAGCATTTT